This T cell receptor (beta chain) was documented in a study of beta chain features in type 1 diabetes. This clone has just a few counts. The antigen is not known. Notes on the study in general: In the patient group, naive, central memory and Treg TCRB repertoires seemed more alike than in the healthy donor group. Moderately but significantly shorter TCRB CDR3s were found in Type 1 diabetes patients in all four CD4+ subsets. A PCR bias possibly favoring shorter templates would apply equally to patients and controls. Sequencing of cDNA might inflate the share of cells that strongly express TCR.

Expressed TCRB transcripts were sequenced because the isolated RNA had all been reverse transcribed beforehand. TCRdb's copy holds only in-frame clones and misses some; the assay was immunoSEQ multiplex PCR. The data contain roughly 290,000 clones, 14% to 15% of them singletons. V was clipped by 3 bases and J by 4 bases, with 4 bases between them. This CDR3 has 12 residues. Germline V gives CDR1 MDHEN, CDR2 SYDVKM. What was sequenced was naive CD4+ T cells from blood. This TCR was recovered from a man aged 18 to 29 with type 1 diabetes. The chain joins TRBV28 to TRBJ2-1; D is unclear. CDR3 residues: CASSFSYNEQFF. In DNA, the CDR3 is TGTGCCAGCAGTTTTAGTTACAATGAGCAGTTCTTC.